The clone carrying this T cell receptor beta chain appeared a few times. Its antigen is unknown. V lost 3 bases and J lost 5, with 17 bases in between. This CDR3 region has 15 residues. Germline lookup yields CDR1 DFQATT and CDR2 SNEGSKA (reference sequence). TCRdb used MiXCR to reprocess the RT-PCR reads, holding one entry per CDR3 protein. The profile shows 590,000 or so distinct CDR3 sequences, about 14% of them singletons. This entry is derived from a study of response to subunit inactivated influenza vaccine. Study-level results: The authors put forward the suggestion that each seasonal influenza vaccination may bring in only a limited number of new T cells.

The sequence was collected from a man aged 50 to 59 who received an inactivated influenza vaccine. Specimen: PBMCs from blood, collected roughly 2 weeks before vaccination. The V gene is TRBV20-1, the J gene TRBJ1-5; the D is unclear. The CDR3 nucleotides are TGCAGTGCTAGGGTGGAACGACAACCTTATCAGCCCCAGCATTTT. It translates to CSARVERQPYQPQHF.